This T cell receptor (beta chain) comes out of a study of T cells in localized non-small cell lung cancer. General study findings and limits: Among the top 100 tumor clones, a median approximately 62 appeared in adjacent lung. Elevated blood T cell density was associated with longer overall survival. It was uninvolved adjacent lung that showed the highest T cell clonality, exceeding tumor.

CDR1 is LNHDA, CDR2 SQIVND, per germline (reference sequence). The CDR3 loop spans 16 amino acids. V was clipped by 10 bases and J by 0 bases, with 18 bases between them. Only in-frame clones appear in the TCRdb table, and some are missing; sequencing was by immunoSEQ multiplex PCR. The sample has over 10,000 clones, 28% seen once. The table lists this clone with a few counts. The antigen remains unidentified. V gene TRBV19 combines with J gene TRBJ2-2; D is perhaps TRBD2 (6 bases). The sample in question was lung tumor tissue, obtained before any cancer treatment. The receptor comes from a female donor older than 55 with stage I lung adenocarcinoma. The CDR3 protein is CATIPRGTANTGELFF. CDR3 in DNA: TGTGCCACTATACCCCGCGGGACCGCGAACACCGGGGAGCTGTTTTTT.